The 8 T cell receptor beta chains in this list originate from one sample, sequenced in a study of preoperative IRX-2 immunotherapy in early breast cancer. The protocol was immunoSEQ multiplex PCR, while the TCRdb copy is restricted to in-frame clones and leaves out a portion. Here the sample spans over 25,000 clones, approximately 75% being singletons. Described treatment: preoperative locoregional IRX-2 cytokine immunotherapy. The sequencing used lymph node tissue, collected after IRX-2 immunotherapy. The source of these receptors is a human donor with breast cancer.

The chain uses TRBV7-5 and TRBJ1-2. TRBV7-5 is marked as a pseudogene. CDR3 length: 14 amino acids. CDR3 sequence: CASSLVEQRYGYTF. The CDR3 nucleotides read TGTGCCAGCAGCTTAGTGGAACAACGCTATGGCTACACCTTC.

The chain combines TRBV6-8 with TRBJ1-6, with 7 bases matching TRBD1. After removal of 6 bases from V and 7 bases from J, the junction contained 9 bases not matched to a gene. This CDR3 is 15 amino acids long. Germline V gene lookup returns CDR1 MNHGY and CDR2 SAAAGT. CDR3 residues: CASSPLTGPNSPLHF. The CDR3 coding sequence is TGTGCCAGCAGCCCACTGACAGGGCCGAATTCACCCCTCCACTTT.

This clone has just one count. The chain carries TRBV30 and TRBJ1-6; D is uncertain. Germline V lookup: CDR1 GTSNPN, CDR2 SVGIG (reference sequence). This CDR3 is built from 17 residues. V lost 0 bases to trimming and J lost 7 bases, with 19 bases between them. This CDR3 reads CAWSVGTGVPLNSPLHF. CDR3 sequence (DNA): TGTGCCTGGAGTGTAGGTACGGGAGTTCCGTTGAATTCACCCCTCCACTTT.

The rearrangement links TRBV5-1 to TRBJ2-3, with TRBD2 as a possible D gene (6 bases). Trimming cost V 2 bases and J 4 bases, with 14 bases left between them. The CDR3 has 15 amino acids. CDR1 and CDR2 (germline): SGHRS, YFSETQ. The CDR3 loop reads CASSFTITGADTQYF. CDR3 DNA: TGCGCCAGCAGCTTTACGATAACGGGGGCAGATACGCAGTATTTT. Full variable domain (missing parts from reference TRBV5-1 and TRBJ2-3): KAGVTQTPRYLIKTRGQQVTLSCSPISGHRSVSWYQQTPGQGLQFLFEYFSETQRNKGNFPGRFSGRQFSNSRSEMNVSTLELGDSALYLCASSFTITGADTQYFGPGTRLTVL.

The CDR3 region has the DNA TGTGCCAGCAGCGGATCACCTGGGCACTCTGGAAAAGGAATATATTTT. As protein: CASSGSPGHSGKGIYF. The chain recombines TRBV28 with TRBJ1-3; D is uncertain. V lost 6 bases and J lost 13, with 28 bases in between. The CDR3 length is 16 residues. Germline-derived CDR1 and CDR2 are MDHEN and SYDVKM.

The CDR3 loop reads CASSTTLSPNYGYTF. The CDR3 region has the DNA TGTGCCAGCAGTACGACCCTATCCCCTAACTATGGCTACACCTTC. The V gene is TRBV6-8, the J gene TRBJ1-2, with unresolved D. This CDR3 region has 15 residues. Trimming removed 5 bases from V and 0 bases from J, with 13 bases in between. Germline V gene lookup returns CDR1 MNHGY and CDR2 SAAAGT.

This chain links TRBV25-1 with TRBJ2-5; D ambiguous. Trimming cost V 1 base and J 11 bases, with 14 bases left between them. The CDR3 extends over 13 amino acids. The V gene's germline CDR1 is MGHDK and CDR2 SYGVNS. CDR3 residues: CASSEFPGWLQYF. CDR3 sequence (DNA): TGTGCCAGCAGTGAATTTCCCGGGTGGCTGCAGTACTTC. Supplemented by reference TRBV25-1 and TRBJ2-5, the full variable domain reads EADIYQTPRYLVIGTGKKITLECSQTMGHDKMYWYQQDPGMELHLIHYSYGVNSTEKGDLSSESTVSRIRTEHFPLTLESARPSHTSQYLCASSEFPGWLQYFGPGTRLLVL.

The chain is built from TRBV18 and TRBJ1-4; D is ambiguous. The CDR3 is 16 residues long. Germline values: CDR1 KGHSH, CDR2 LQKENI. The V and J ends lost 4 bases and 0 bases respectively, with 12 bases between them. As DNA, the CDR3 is TGTGCCAGCTCACTCTATTCGATGTCAACTAATGAAAAACTGTTTTTT. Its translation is CASSLYSMSTNEKLFF.